The 18 T cell receptor beta chains in this list originate from one sample, sequenced in a study of vaccination and CD4 T cells after COVID-19. Stated treatment: approximately 9-day PBMC culture with coronavirus spike peptide pools or control peptides (ViraFEST assay). These receptors' targets are unknown. Oncomine TCR Beta short-read sequencing was applied to DNA from cultured CD4+ T cells. A single record per CDR3 protein comes from TCRdb applying MiXCR to the PCR reads. Seen here are around 10,000 distinct CDR3 sequences, over 25% observed once, and the top ten hold about 15%. This sample comprised CD4+ T cells from blood, cultured in vitro, obtained after SARS-CoV-2 vaccination. These receptors came from a human donor who had recovered from COVID-19.

The rearrangement links TRBV24-1 to TRBJ2-5; D gene ambiguous. CDR1 is KGHDR, CDR2 SFDVKD, per germline. V dropped 0 bases and J dropped 4 bases, with 8 bases sitting between them. The length of the CDR3 is 14 residues. The CDR3 reads CATSDLRERETQYF. CDR3 DNA: TGTGCCACCAGTGATTTGCGAGAGCGAGAGACCCAGTACTTC.

This clonotype was seen only a few times. V usage is TRBV7-3 and J usage is TRBJ2-5; D is uncertain. This CDR3 comprises 13 residues. Per germline, CDR1 SGHTA and CDR2 FQGTGA. V was shortened by 5 bases and J by 3 bases, with 10 bases between the two germline ends. CDR3 sequence: CASSTYLEETQYF. The CDR3 nucleotides are TGTGCCAGCAGCACCTACCTTGAAGAGACCCAGTACTTC.

The V gene is TRBV5-6, the J gene TRBJ2-3; 11 nucleotides line up with TRBD1. The CDR3 spans 15 residues. Germline CDR1 and CDR2: SGHDT and YYEEEE. V gave up 3 bases and J gave up 5 bases; unmatched junction bases: 5. The CDR3 here is CASSWGTGGLDTQYF. The CDR3 region has the DNA TGTGCCAGCAGCTGGGGGACAGGGGGTCTAGATACGCAGTATTTT.

This clonotype turned up a few times. V usage is TRBV6-2 or TRBV6-3 and J usage is TRBJ2-5; 13 positions agree with TRBD2. J gave up 5 bases and V 5 bases, and 11 bases lay outside the gene matches. This CDR3 is built from 17 residues. CDR1 is MNHEY, CDR2 SVGEGT, per germline. DNA of the CDR3: TGTGCCAGCAGTAACCCTCAACTAGCGGGAGGGAGGGAGACCCAGTACTTC. This translates into CASSNPQLAGGRETQYF.

The V call is TRBV18, the J call TRBJ1-2; TRBD1 is a possible D gene (5 bases). This CDR3 is 15 amino acids long. Germline CDR1 and CDR2: KGHSH and LQKENI. Between the trimmed V and J ends, which lost 6 bases and 1 base, there was a span of 15 bases. The CDR3 nucleotides are TGTGCCAGCTCTCGTTACGATGACAGTAACTATGGCTACACCTTC. Residues: CASSRYDDSNYGYTF.

There are a few counts of this clonotype. Here the CDR3 reads CASSLSLEQAWGTDTQYF. The CDR3 DNA follows: TGTGCCAGCAGTTTATCCCTCGAACAGGCCTGGGGCACAGATACGCAGTATTTT. This chain links TRBV27 with TRBJ2-3; maybe TRBD1 (5 bases). Germline assignment: CDR1 MNHEY and CDR2 SMNVEV (reference sequence). Trimming shortened V by 0 bases and J by 1 base, and 17 bases separated the two germline ends. CDR3 size: 18 residues.

The rearrangement uses TRBV7-9 and TRBJ2-2; TRBD2 aligns across 16 bases. Per the germline V gene, CDR1 is SEHNR and CDR2 is FQNEAQ (reference sequence). Trimming at V came to 5 bases and at J to 6 bases, leaving 3 bases not matched to a gene. The CDR3 covers 16 residues. The CDR3 reads CASSRGLAGGPGELFF. CDR3 sequence (DNA): TGTGCCAGCAGCCGGGGACTAGCGGGAGGGCCCGGGGAGCTGTTTTTT.

This chain joins TRBV7-3 and TRBJ2-2, with D perhaps TRBD2 (6 bases). This CDR3 is built from 14 residues. V lost 2 bases, J lost 2 bases, and 6 bases lay in between. Looked up from germline, CDR1 is SGHTA and CDR2 is FQGTGA. The CDR3 coding sequence is TGTGCCAGCAGCTTAGCGGGAAACACCGGGGAGCTGTTTTTT. This sequence encodes CASSLAGNTGELFF.

The genes are TRBV14 and TRBJ2-5, with a weak D call TRBD2 (6 bases). V was pared by 4 bases and J by 2 bases, with 14 bases between. This CDR3 contains 15 residues. Germline V CDR1 and CDR2: SGHDN, FVKESK. The CDR3, as DNA: TGTGCCAGCAGCCCGGGGGACTTGGCTCAAGAGACCCAGTACTTC. Translated: CASSPGDLAQETQYF.

In its sample, this clonotype is medium-sized. The CDR3 region is CASSPLVHGYTF. CDR3 nucleotide sequence: TGTGCCAGCAGTCCCCTCGTCCATGGCTACACCTTC. The rearrangement joins TRBV6-1 to TRBJ1-2; no clear D. The length of the CDR3 is 12 residues. Trimming shortened V by 5 bases and J by 6 bases, and 10 bases separated the two germline ends. Germline lookup yields CDR1 MNHNS and CDR2 SASEGT.

This clonotype was seen more than once but under ten times. This sequence joins TRBV20-1 and TRBJ2-1; 7 bases fit TRBD2. The CDR3 consists of 15 residues. CDR1 is DFQATT and CDR2 is SNEGSKA in the germline V gene (reference sequence). With V trimmed by 1 base and J by 6 bases, 9 bases remained unmatched. Here the CDR3 DNA reads TGCAGTGCTAGAGTGGAACGCGGGAGCCTCAATGAGCAGTTCTTC. Translation: CSARVERGSLNEQFF.

This clonotype has only a few counts. The chain has TRBV7-3 and TRBJ2-2; either TRBD1 or TRBD2 may fit D (5 bases each). Trimming took 3 bases from V and 7 from J, leaving 9 bases between them. The CDR3 covers 13 residues. CDR1 is SGHTA and CDR2 is FQGTGA in the germline V gene. The CDR3 nucleotides are TGTGCCAGCAGCTTGGGGGTCGGCGGGGAGCTGTTTTTT. Translating gives CASSLGVGGELFF.

This clonotype was detected a few times. V and J are TRBV27 and TRBJ2-2, with TRBD2 identical over 8 bases. V shed 6 bases, J shed 4 bases, and the junction held 4 bases outside the gene matches. The CDR3 is 14 amino acids. The V gene's germline CDR1 is MNHEY and CDR2 SMNVEV (reference sequence). CDR3 DNA: TGTGCCAGCAGGATAGCGGGACCCACCGGGGAGCTGTTTTTT. Residues: CASRIAGPTGELFF.

The J gene is TRBJ2-7, the V gene TRBV20-1; the D gene is possibly TRBD2 (6 bases). The germline V and J ends were trimmed by 6 bases and 6 bases, with 18 bases remaining between them. Germline CDR1 reads DFQATT; CDR2 reads SNEGSKA (reference sequence). This CDR3 comprises 13 residues. The CDR3 DNA reads TGCAGTGCCTCGGGGACTGGCACCGTCGAGCAGTACTTC. It translates to CSASGTGTVEQYF.

The sample holds a few counts of this clonotype. This sequence joins TRBV20-1 and TRBJ2-5, with no clear D. This CDR3 spans 14 amino acids. From germline, CDR1 is DFQATT and CDR2 SNEGSKA (reference sequence). V lost 3 bases, J lost 5 bases, and 16 bases lay in between. CDR3 amino acids: CSARLGLAAETQYF. CDR3 nucleotide sequence: TGCAGTGCTAGGTTAGGGCTGGCGGCCGAGACCCAGTACTTC.

The chain employs TRBV19 and TRBJ2-6; D could derive from TRBD1 or TRBD2 (5 bases each). Germline V lookup: CDR1 LNHDA, CDR2 SQIVND (reference sequence). V lost 3 bases to trimming and J lost 0 bases, with 9 bases between them. The CDR3 covers 16 residues. As DNA, the CDR3 is TGTGCCAGTAGTATGAGGGGATACTCTGGGGCCAACGTCCTGACTTTC. Translation: CASSMRGYSGANVLTF.

This clonotype was found a few times. The V and J genes are TRBV6-1 and TRBJ2-5, with D unresolved. This CDR3 contains 11 residues. Germline V gene lookup returns CDR1 MNHNS and CDR2 SASEGT. The V end was cut by 6 bases, the J end by 2 bases, with 4 bases between. The CDR3 region is CASRVQETQYF. The DNA for the CDR3 is TGTGCCAGCAGGGTTCAAGAGACCCAGTACTTC.

This clonotype turned up a few times. J is TRBJ1-2 and V is TRBV6-1; D not certain. CDR1 MNHNS and CDR2 SASEGT come from the germline V gene. The CDR3 loop spans 11 amino acids. V was trimmed by 3 bases and J by 10 bases, leaving 9 bases between them. The CDR3 loop is CASSDGQLYTF. CDR3 in DNA: TGTGCCAGCAGTGATGGGCAGCTCTACACCTTC.